A single sample gave rise to the 27 T cell receptor beta chains below, sequenced in a study of shared T cell receptors in the human thymus. Sequencing used immunoSEQ multiplex PCR; TCRdb keeps in-frame clones, though not all of them. This sample yields 600,000 to 900,000 clones, of which roughly 85% are seen a single time; over 0.008% belongs to the top ten. This same sample was also part of a study on human thymus T cells.

Sequencing was carried out using thymocytes. The receptor source for this set is a girl in the first two years of life with a congenital heart defect.

CDR3 loop: CASSQNPTGPNTEAFF. The CDR3 DNA sequence: TGTGCCAGCAGTCAGAACCCGACAGGACCGAACACTGAAGCTTTCTTT. The rearrangement uses TRBV27 and TRBJ1-1; tentatively, D is TRBD1 (6 bases). V was clipped by 5 bases and J by 1 base, with 17 bases between them. The CDR3 extends over 16 amino acids. Germline CDR1 is MNHEY and CDR2 is SMNVEV (reference sequence).

The chain has TRBV27 and TRBJ1-1; D unclear. Trimming stripped 5 bases from V and 1 base from J, with 17 bases between. Germline V gives CDR1 MNHEY, CDR2 SMNVEV (reference sequence). The CDR3 is 16 amino acids. The CDR3 loop is CASSRLIKATNTEAFF. For the CDR3, the DNA is TGTGCCAGCAGTCGTCTCATTAAAGCCACGAACACTGAAGCTTTCTTT.

This chain joins TRBV7-2 and TRBJ2-7, with 7 bases lining up with TRBD1. The junction had 6 bases not matched to a gene; V was cut back by 3 bases and J by 7 bases. CDR3 length equals 13 residues. The germline gives CDR1 SGHTA, CDR2 FQGNSA. CDR3 in amino acids: CASSFHRGLEQYF. The CDR3 DNA is TGTGCCAGCAGCTTCCACAGGGGATTGGAGCAGTACTTC. The full variable domain, with the rest looked up from reference TRBV7-2 and TRBJ2-7, is GAGVSQSPSNKVTEKGKDVELRCDPISGHTALYWYRQSLGQGLEFLIYFQGNSAPDKSGLPSDRFSAERTGGSVSTLTIQRTQQEDSAVYLCASSFHRGLEQYFGPGTRLTVT.

The V gene is TRBV5-5, the J gene TRBJ2-1; D possibly corresponds to TRBD2 (6 bases). The V end lost 0 bases, the J end lost 0 bases, and 13 bases lay between the germline ends. CDR3 size: 17 residues. CDR1 is SGHKS and CDR2 is YYEKEE in the germline V gene (reference sequence). The CDR3 is CASSLAGGGGSYNEQFF. Written as DNA, the CDR3 is TGTGCCAGCAGCTTGGCCGGGGGTGGGGGCTCCTACAATGAGCAGTTCTTC. Drawing the rest from reference TRBV5-5 and TRBJ2-1, the complete variable domain is DAGVTQSPTHLIKTRGQQVTLRCSPISGHKSVSWYQQVLGQGPQFIFQYYEKEERGRGNFPDRFSARQFPNYSSELNVNALLLGDSALYLCASSLAGGGGSYNEQFFGPGTRLTVL.

The V and J genes are TRBV18 and TRBJ2-1; TRBD1 aligns across 8 bases. Germline CDR1 is KGHSH and CDR2 is LQKENI. This CDR3 is built from 14 residues. The trim removed 3 bases at V and 10 bases at J, leaving 8 bases unmatched. CDR3 protein: CASSPTGVYMEQFF. As DNA, the CDR3 is TGTGCCAGCTCACCGACAGGGGTGTACATGGAGCAGTTCTTC.

The chain joins TRBV11-2 to TRBJ1-1; D is unresolved. This CDR3 is 13 amino acids long. CDR1 is SGHAT and CDR2 is FQNNGV in the germline V gene. The V and J ends lost 3 bases and 1 base respectively, with 6 bases between them. The CDR3 protein is CASSLARNTEAFF. CDR3 bases: TGTGCCAGCAGCTTGGCCCGGAACACTGAAGCTTTCTTT. Supplemented by reference TRBV11-2 and TRBJ1-1, the full variable domain reads EAGVAQSPRYKIIEKRQSVAFWCNPISGHATLYWYQQILGQGPKLLIQFQNNGVVDDSQLPKDRFSAERLKGVDSTLKIQPAKLEDSAVYLCASSLARNTEAFFGQGTRLTVV.

This sequence joins TRBV7-9 and TRBJ1-2; the D gene is possibly TRBD1 (5 bases). CDR3 length equals 15 residues. Trimming removed 3 bases from V and 3 bases from J, with 14 bases in between. From germline, CDR1 is SEHNR and CDR2 FQNEAQ (reference sequence). CDR3 protein: CASSFLLGGHYGYTF. The DNA of the CDR3 is TGTGCCAGCAGCTTCCTTCTGGGGGGTCACTATGGCTACACCTTC.

There are a few counts of this clone. This chain joins TRBV5-4 and TRBJ2-3, with D tentatively TRBD2 (5 bases). This CDR3 has 14 residues. From germline, CDR1 is SGHNT and CDR2 YYREEE (reference sequence). Trimming cost V 2 bases and J 2 bases, with 9 bases left between them. CDR3 DNA sequence: TGTGCCAGCAGCTTTGGGAGACACACAGATACGCAGTATTTT. Its protein product is CASSFGRHTDTQYF.

The chain recombines TRBV2 with TRBJ1-5, with D unresolved. The CDR3 runs to 17 residues. The V gene's germline CDR1 is SNHLY and CDR2 FYNNEI. V was trimmed by 8 bases and J by 7 bases, leaving 27 bases between them. CDR3 coding DNA: TGTGCCAGCTATGGAGGCGATATCGGTACCTCGGAGCAGCCCCAGCATTTT. As protein: CASYGGDIGTSEQPQHF.

The V call is TRBV9, the J call TRBJ2-3; TRBD2 aligns across 9 bases. J lost 2 bases, V lost 0 bases, and 7 bases had no gene match. CDR3 length: 17 amino acids. The germline V gene encodes CDR1 SGDLS and CDR2 YYNGEE. The CDR3 DNA sequence: TGTGCCAGCAGCGTAGATGGAGCGGGGGGCTACACAGATACGCAGTATTTT. Translation gives CASSVDGAGGYTDTQYF.

In this sample, this clone turned up a few times. The rearrangement links TRBV5-8 to TRBJ1-2, with D perhaps matching TRBD1 (6 bases). V lost 3 bases to trimming and J lost 2 bases, with 14 bases between them. The CDR3 extends over 15 amino acids. Germline V lookup: CDR1 SGHTS, CDR2 YDEGEE. CDR3 amino acids: CASSSGGQTNYGYTF. Written as DNA, the CDR3 is TGTGCCAGCAGCTCAGGCGGACAGACCAACTATGGCTACACCTTC.

V usage is TRBV5-1 and J usage is TRBJ2-1, with D possibly being TRBD2 (5 bases). Per germline, CDR1 SGHRS and CDR2 YFSETQ. The CDR3 length is 15 residues. V lost 0 bases and J 1 base, leaving 8 bases between the germline ends. CDR3 sequence: CASSLAPGSYNEQFF. The CDR3 region has the DNA TGCGCCAGCAGCTTGGCCCCGGGATCCTACAATGAGCAGTTCTTC.

CDR3 sequence reads: CASSHDGGANEQFF. For the CDR3, the DNA is TGCGCCAGCAGCCACGACGGGGGGGCCAATGAGCAGTTCTTC. The V and J genes are TRBV4-1 and TRBJ2-1; the match to TRBD2 covers 8 bases. Germline V CDR1 and CDR2: MGHRA, YSYEKL. After removal of 3 bases from V and 6 bases from J, the junction contained 4 bases not matched to a gene. The CDR3 consists of 14 residues.

The genes are TRBV5-1 and TRBJ1-4, with 9 nucleotides matching TRBD1. CDR3 length: 20 amino acids. Germline V gene lookup returns CDR1 SGHRS and CDR2 YFSETQ. Losses at the gene ends were 2 bases for V and 0 bases for J; bases not matched to a gene: 14. The CDR3 is CASSFQPSRDRASTNEKLFF. The CDR3 DNA is TGCGCCAGCAGCTTTCAGCCAAGCCGGGACAGGGCCTCAACTAATGAAAAACTGTTTTTT.

The chain employs TRBV6-5 and TRBJ2-2; D not resolved. This CDR3 contains 12 residues. Trimming cost V 7 bases and J 4 bases, with 7 bases left between them. The germline gives CDR1 MNHEY, CDR2 SVGAGI. CDR3 DNA sequence: TGTGCCAGCAACAGAACCACCGGGGAGCTGTTTTTT. It translates to CASNRTTGELFF.

This chain connects TRBV27 to TRBJ1-5, with 7 bases that match TRBD1. There are 14 residues in the CDR3. Looked up from germline, CDR1 is MNHEY and CDR2 is SMNVEV (reference sequence). The ends lost 6 bases at V and 2 bases at J; junction bases unmatched: 4. The CDR3 DNA sequence: TGTGCCAGCAGGGGTACAGGGGGCAATCAGCCCCAGCATTTT. Its translation is CASRGTGGNQPQHF.

V usage is TRBV9 and J usage is TRBJ1-2, with a possible D match to TRBD1 (5 bases). V shed 0 bases and J shed 3 bases, with 12 bases lying between them. The CDR3 has 15 residues. CDR1 and CDR2 from the germline V gene are SGDLS and YYNGEE. The CDR3 spells CASSVGVAGHYGYTF. The DNA for the CDR3 is TGTGCCAGCAGCGTAGGTGTGGCAGGGCACTATGGCTACACCTTC.

The chain has TRBV7-4 and TRBJ2-1; 14 bases are a match to TRBD2. V lost 5 bases to trimming and J lost 7 bases; unmatched junction nucleotides: 4. Germline values: CDR1 SGHVT, CDR2 SQSDAQ. CDR3 length equals 15 residues. The CDR3 region has the DNA TGTGCCAGCAGCCCGGGACTAGCGGGGGCAAATGAGCAGTTCTTC. This gives the protein CASSPGLAGANEQFF.

The chain uses TRBV19 and TRBJ2-7, with 8 nucleotides matching TRBD2. Germline loops: CDR1 LNHDA, CDR2 SQIVND (reference sequence). This CDR3 has 14 residues. V dropped 1 base and J dropped 2; count of bases not matched to a gene: 1. In DNA form, the CDR3 reads TGTGCCAGTAGTATAGGCGGGGGGCCCTACGAGCAGTACTTC. It specifies CASSIGGGPYEQYF.

This chain connects TRBV9 to TRBJ2-5, with D perhaps TRBD2 (7 bases). Germline V gives CDR1 SGDLS, CDR2 YYNGEE. The CDR3 extends over 15 amino acids. V was cut by 2 bases and J by 3 bases, with 14 bases left in between. In nucleotides, the CDR3 is TGTGCCAGCAGCGTTAGGGGGGGGTTAAAAGAGACCCAGTACTTC. It codes for CASSVRGGLKETQYF.

On this clone itself: Other nucleotide sequences in the sample specify the same CDR3. The rearrangement links TRBV9 to TRBJ1-6; the D gene is possibly TRBD1 (5 bases). Per germline, CDR1 SGDLS and CDR2 YYNGEE. The V gene lost 0 bases and the J gene lost 10 bases, with 11 bases spanning the gap. The CDR3 sequence is 14 residues long. CDR3 in DNA: TGTGCCAGCAGCGTAGGAGTTCCAGGGTCACCCCTCCACTTT. Translating gives CASSVGVPGSPLHF.

The chain links TRBV29-1 to TRBJ1-5; 7 bases are a match to TRBD1. V gave up 5 bases and J gave up 2 bases; unmatched junction bases: 3. CDR1 is SQVTM and CDR2 is ANQGSEA in the germline V gene. The CDR3 is 13 residues long. The CDR3 bases are TGCAGCGTTCGCGGACAGGGCAATCAGCCCCAGCATTTT. Translated, it gives CSVRGQGNQPQHF.

This clone was counted a few times. The rearrangement links TRBV27 to TRBJ2-7; 8 nucleotides line up with TRBD2. The J segment lost 1 base and the V segment lost 3 bases, leaving 5 bases of the junction unmatched. This CDR3 is 15 amino acids long. Germline V gives CDR1 MNHEY, CDR2 SMNVEV (reference sequence). The CDR3 nucleotides read TGTGCCAGCAGTTTCGCCGAGCGGGGGTCCTACGAGCAGTACTTC. Its protein is CASSFAERGSYEQYF.

V is TRBV4-3 and J is TRBJ2-7, with TRBD2 as a possible D gene (6 bases). The V gene lost 6 bases and the J gene lost 5 bases, with 17 bases spanning the gap. There are 14 residues in the CDR3. CDR1 and CDR2 from the germline V gene are LGHNA and YSLEER. Here the CDR3 reads CASSPTRERDEQYF. The CDR3 coding sequence is TGCGCCAGCAGTCCCACAAGGGAGCGGGACGAGCAGTACTTC.

The chain is built from TRBV10-1 and TRBJ2-1; 7 bases fit TRBD2. Germline V gives CDR1 WNHNN, CDR2 SYGVQD (reference sequence). Trimming took 2 bases from V and 5 from J; bases not matched to a gene: 6. The CDR3 has 15 amino acids. The DNA for the CDR3 is TGCGCCAGCAGTGAGGTGGGGGGGAAGAACAATGAGCAGTTCTTC. As protein: CASSEVGGKNNEQFF.

The chain joins TRBV4-3 to TRBJ2-3, with D possibly being TRBD1 (6 bases). Germline V CDR1 and CDR2: LGHNA, YSLEER. This CDR3 contains 16 residues. V lost 1 base, J lost 6 bases, and 17 bases lay in between. Here the CDR3 DNA reads TGCGCCAGCAGCCAAGCACAGGGAGAGAGTTTCGATACGCAGTATTTT. Translated, it gives CASSQAQGESFDTQYF.

The V call is TRBV5-1, the J call TRBJ2-3; D gene uncertain. From germline, CDR1 is SGHRS and CDR2 YFSETQ. Deletions cut 0 bases from V and 1 base from J, with 6 bases between. The length of the CDR3 is 14 residues. The CDR3 spells CASSLASGTDTQYF. The DNA for the CDR3 is TGCGCCAGCAGCTTGGCCTCCGGCACAGATACGCAGTATTTT.